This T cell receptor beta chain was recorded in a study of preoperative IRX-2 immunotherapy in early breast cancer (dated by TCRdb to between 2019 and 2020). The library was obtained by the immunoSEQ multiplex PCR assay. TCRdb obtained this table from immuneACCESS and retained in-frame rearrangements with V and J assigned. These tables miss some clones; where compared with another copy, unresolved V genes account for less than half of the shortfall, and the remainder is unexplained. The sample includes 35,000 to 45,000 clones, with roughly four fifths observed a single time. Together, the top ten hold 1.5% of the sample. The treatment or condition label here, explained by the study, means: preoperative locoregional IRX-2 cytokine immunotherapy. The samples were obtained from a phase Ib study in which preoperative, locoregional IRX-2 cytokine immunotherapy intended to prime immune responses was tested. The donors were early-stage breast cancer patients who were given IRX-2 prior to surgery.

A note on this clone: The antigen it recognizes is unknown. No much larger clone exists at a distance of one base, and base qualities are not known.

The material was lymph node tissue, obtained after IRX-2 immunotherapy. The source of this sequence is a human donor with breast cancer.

For the CDR3, the sequence is CASSLASSSTNEKLFF. In nucleotides, the sequence is TGCGCCAGCAGCTTGGCCTCTAGCTCAACTAATGAAAAACTGTTTTTT. The rearrangement combines TRBV5-1 with TRBJ1-4, with the D gene call left open. The CDR3 measures 16 amino acids from cysteine to phenylalanine. The DNA shown is the 48-base CDR3, in frame from base 1. The germline V gene provides CDR1 SGHRS and CDR2 YFSETQ. Trimming takes 0 bases from V and 0 bases from J, and the germline ends sit 9 bases apart.